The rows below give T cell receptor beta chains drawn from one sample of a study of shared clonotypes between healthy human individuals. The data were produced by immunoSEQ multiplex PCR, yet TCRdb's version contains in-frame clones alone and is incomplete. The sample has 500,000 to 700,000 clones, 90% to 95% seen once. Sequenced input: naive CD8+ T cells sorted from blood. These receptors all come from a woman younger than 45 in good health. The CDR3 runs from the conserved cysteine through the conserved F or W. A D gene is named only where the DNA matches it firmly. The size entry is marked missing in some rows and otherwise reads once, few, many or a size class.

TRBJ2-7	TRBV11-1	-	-	TGTGCCAGCAGCTTAGGTGACCTCTACGAGCAGTACTTC	CASSLGDLYEQYF
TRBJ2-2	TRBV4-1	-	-	TGCGCCAGCAGCCTAATGGGAACGAACACCGGGGAGCTGTTTTTT	CASSLMGTNTGELFF
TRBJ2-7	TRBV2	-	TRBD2	TGTGCCAGCAGTGAAGAGGCTAGCGGGAGCATGGAGCAGTACTTC	CASSEEASGSMEQYF
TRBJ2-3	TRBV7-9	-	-	TGTGCCAGCAGCTTTGCACGGAGCACAGATACGCAGTATTTT	CASSFARSTDTQYF
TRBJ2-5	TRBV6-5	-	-	TGTGCCAGCAGGACCGGGACTTGGGGGGTAGAGACCCAGTACTTC	CASRTGTWGVETQYF
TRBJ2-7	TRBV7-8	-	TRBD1	TGTGCCAGCAGCTCGGGGACAGGGTCCTACGAGCAGTACTTC	CASSSGTGSYEQYF
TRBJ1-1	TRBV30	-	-	TGTGCCTGGAGTGTACTGGGGGGCAGCTACACTGAAGCTTTCTTT	CAWSVLGGSYTEAFF
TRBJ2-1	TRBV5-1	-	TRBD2	TGCGCCAGCAGCTCGCCAGAACTGACTAGCCAAAGTGTCAATGAGCAGTTCTTC	CASSSPELTSQSVNEQFF
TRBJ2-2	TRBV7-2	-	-	TGTGCCAGCAGCTTAGAGTTAGGGTTGTTCTCCGGGGAGCTGTTTTTT	CASSLELGLFSGELFF
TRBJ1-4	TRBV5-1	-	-	TGCGCCAGCAGCTCCGAGGGCTCGGCTGAAAAACTGTTTTTT	CASSSEGSAEKLFF
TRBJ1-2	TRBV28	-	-	TGTGCCAGCAGACTACGACAGGCACGATATGGCTACACCTTC	CASRLRQARYGYTF
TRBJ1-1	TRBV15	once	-	TGTGCCACCACTTTCAGGGCGGACACTGAAGCTTTCTTT	CATTFRADTEAFF
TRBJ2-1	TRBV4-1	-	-	TGCGCCAGCAGCATGAGGTTGCTTATGGACAAAACGGTCTACAATGAGCAGTTCTTC	CASSMRLLMDKTVYNEQFF
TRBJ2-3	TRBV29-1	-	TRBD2	TGCAGCGTTGGTCGGGAGGCCCTCACAGATACGCAGTATTTT	CSVGREALTDTQYF
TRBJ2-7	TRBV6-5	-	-	TGTGCCAGCAGGGCCAGCGGGTCAAGCTCCTACGAGCAGTACTTC	CASRASGSSSYEQYF
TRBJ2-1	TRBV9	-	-	TGTGCCAGCAGCGTACAGGTCAATGAGCAGTTCTTC	CASSVQVNEQFF
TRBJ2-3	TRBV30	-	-	TGTGCCTGGAGTGTACTTGGGAGCACAGATACGCAGTATTTT	CAWSVLGSTDTQYF
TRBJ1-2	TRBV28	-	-	TGTGCCAGCAGTCTAACCTCGACAGGAGTGAACTATGGCTACACCTTC	CASSLTSTGVNYGYTF
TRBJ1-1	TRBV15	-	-	TGTGCCACCAGCAGAGTAGGGAGTTGGGCTGAAGCTTTCTTT	CATSRVGSWAEAFF
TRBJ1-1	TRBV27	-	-	TGTGCCAGCAGTTTATCTGGAGGGGCTGAGACTGAAGCTTTCTTT	CASSLSGGAETEAFF
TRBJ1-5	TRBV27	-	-	TGTGCCAGCAGTTGGACAGCCAGCAATCAGCCCCAGCATTTT	CASSWTASNQPQHF
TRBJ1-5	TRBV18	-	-	TGTGCCAGCTCACCCGAAGTGAAGGGGGATCAGCCCCAGCATTTT	CASSPEVKGDQPQHF
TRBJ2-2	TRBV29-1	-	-	TGCAGCGTAGGAGACCACACCGGGGAGCTGTTTTTT	CSVGDHTGELFF
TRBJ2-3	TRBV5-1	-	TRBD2	TGCGCCAGCAGCTTGGAGACCCTGAAGACTAGCGGGGATACGCAGTATTTT	CASSLETLKTSGDTQYF
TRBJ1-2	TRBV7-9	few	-	TGTGCCAGCAGCTTAGTGTCCAGGGAGCTTGGCTACACCTTC	CASSLVSRELGYTF
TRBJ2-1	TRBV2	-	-	TGTGCCAGCGATGAGCAGTTCTTC	CASDEQFF
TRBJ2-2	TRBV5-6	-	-	TGTGCCAGCAGCCCACAGGGTATCGGTGTTCTCGGGGAGCTGTTTTTT	CASSPQGIGVLGELFF
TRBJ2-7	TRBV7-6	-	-	TGTGCCAGCAGCTTAGGTCTCGGGAGTTGGGAGCAGTACTTC	CASSLGLGSWEQYF
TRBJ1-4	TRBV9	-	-	TGTGCCAGCAGCGTAGAGGGGGCAACTAATGAAAAACTGTTTTTT	CASSVEGATNEKLFF
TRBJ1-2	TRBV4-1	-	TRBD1	TGCGCCAGCAGCCAACCTAGACAGGGGGTTGATCATGGCTACACCTTC	CASSQPRQGVDHGYTF
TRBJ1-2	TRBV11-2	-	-	TGTGCCAGCAGCCCTGGGGGGGGGAACTATGGCTACACCTTC	CASSPGGGNYGYTF
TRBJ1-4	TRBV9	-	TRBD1	TGTGCCAGCAGCACCCGGACAGGGGAAGATCATGAAAAACTGTTTTTT	CASSTRTGEDHEKLFF
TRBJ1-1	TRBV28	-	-	TGTGCCAGCAGTACGTACAGGGAAGGAGGCACTGAAGCTTTCTTT	CASSTYREGGTEAFF
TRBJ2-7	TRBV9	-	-	TGTGCCAGCAGCGTAGTTTCCCAGGGATACGAGCAGTACTTC	CASSVVSQGYEQYF
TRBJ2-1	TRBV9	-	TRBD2	TGTGCCAGCAGCTTCCGGACTAGCGGGAGTGTACGCACGGGGGACAATGAGCAGTTCTTC	CASSFRTSGSVRTGDNEQFF
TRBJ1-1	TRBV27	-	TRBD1	TGTGCCAGCAGTTCAGGACAGGGGGATGAAGCTTTCTTT	CASSSGQGDEAFF
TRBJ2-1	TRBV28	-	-	TGTGCCAGCAGTTTAGCGGGGGCGGGCAATGAGCAGTTCTTC	CASSLAGAGNEQFF
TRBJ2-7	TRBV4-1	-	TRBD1	TGCGCCAGCAGCCGGGGAAGGACAGGGAACCCATACGAGCAGTACTTC	CASSRGRTGNPYEQYF
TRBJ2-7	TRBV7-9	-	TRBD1	TGTGCCAGCAGCGGCCCGACAGGGGGCAACGACTACGAGCAGTACTTC	CASSGPTGGNDYEQYF
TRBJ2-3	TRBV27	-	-	TGTGCCAGCAGTTTATTTCCGGCGGATACGCAGTATTTT	CASSLFPADTQYF
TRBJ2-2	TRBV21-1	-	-	TGTGCCAGCTCCGAGACCTCGCTAGCGGGAGTAATGATCGGGGAGCTGTTTTTT	CASSETSLAGVMIGELFF
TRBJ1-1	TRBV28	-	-	TGTGCCAGCAGTTTTATTAACACTGAAGCTTTCTTT	CASSFINTEAFF
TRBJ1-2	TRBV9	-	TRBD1	TGTGCCAGCAGCACCCGGACAGGCGATATCTATGGCTACACCTTC	CASSTRTGDIYGYTF
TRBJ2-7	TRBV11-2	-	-	TGTGCCAGCAGCTCCGGACAGCTAAAATCCTACGAGCAGTACTTC	CASSSGQLKSYEQYF
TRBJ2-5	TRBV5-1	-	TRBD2	TGCGCCAGCAGACTAGCGGACAGAGAGACCCAGTACTTC	CASRLADRETQYF
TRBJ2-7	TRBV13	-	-	TGTGCCAGCAGCTCCGCTCTAGCTTCCGAGCAGTACTTC	CASSSALASEQYF
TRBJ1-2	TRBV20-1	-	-	TGCAGTGCTAGTTATTCCGGCTACACCTTC	CSASYSGYTF
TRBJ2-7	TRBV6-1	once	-	TGTGCCAGCAGTGAGTTGGGCAGCGAGCAGTACTTC	CASSELGSEQYF